This T cell receptor (beta chain) is from a study of blood T cell repertoires in COVID-19. With 2 bases removed from V and 3 bases from J, the gap between germline ends came to 5 bases. The CDR3 contains 13 residues. Per germline, CDR1 KGHSH and CDR2 LQKENI. Remarks on this clone: The sample holds other DNA sequences that translate to the same CDR3.

Measured with immunoSEQ multiplex PCR; TCRdb has only the in-frame clones, and not every one. The sample carries about 520,000 clones, around 85% recorded once. The chain employs TRBV18 and TRBJ1-5; D unclear. Sequenced input: peripheral blood. This TCR was recovered from a human donor in a cohort sampled during active COVID-19. CDR3 loop: CASSPGPNQPQHF. The CDR3 DNA follows: TGTGCCAGCTCACCAGGCCCCAATCAGCCCCAGCATTTT.